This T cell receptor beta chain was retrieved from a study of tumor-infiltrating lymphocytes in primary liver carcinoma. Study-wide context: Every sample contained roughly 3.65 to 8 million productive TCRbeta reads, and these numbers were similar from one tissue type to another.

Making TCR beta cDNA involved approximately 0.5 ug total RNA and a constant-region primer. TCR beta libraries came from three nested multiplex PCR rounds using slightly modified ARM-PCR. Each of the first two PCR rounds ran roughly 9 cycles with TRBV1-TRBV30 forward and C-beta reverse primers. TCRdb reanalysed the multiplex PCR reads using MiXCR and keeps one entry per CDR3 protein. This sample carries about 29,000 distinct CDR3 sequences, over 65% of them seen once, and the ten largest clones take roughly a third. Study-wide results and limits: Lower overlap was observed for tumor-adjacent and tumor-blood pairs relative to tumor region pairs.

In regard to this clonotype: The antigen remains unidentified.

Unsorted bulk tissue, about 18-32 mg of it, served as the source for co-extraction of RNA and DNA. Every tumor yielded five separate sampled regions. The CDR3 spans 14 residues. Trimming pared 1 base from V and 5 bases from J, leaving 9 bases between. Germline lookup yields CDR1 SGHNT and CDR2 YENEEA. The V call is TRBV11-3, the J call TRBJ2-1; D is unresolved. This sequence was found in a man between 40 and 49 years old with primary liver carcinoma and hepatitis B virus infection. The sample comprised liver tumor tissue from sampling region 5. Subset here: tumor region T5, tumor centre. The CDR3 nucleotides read TGTGCCAGCAGCTTAGGGGTCAGCAACAATGAGCAGTTCTTC. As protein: CASSLGVSNNEQFF.